Listed here are 24 T cell receptor beta chains from one sample, sequenced in a study of technical replicates of blood from a handful of donors. This table comes from immunoSEQ multiplex PCR, and its TCRdb copy is limited to in-frame clones, with some not included. The table records 84,000 or so clones, about 94% of them present only once. Sequencing input: T cells isolated from PBMCs. The receptors here all came from a human donor in good health.

CDR3 amino acids: CASSIYGQFISGNTIYF. The CDR3 nucleotides are TGTGCCAGTAGTATATATGGACAATTCATCTCTGGAAACACCATATATTTT. The chain links TRBV19 to TRBJ1-3, with a possible D match to TRBD1 (5 bases). The CDR3 is 17 amino acids. V dropped 2 bases and J dropped 0 bases, with 14 bases sitting between them. The germline V gene encodes CDR1 LNHDA and CDR2 SQIVND (reference sequence). Variable domain in full (rest from reference TRBV19 and TRBJ1-3): DGGITQSPKYLFRKEGQNVTLSCEQNLNHDAMYWYRQDPGQGLRLIYYSQIVNDFQKGDIAEGYSVSREKKESFPLTVTSAQKNPTAFYLCASSIYGQFISGNTIYFGEGSWLTVV.

V is TRBV6-5 and J is TRBJ1-2, with 10 bases matching TRBD1. Germline trimming cut 4 bases from V and 2 bases from J; bases unmatched to any gene: 7. Germline assignment: CDR1 MNHEY and CDR2 SVGAGI. The CDR3 totals 16 residues. CDR3 DNA sequence: TGTGCCAGCAGTTTCCTAAGGACAGGGGGAAACTATGGCTACACCTTC. Its protein product is CASSFLRTGGNYGYTF.

V and J are TRBV6-5 and TRBJ2-1; the D gene is possibly TRBD1 (6 bases). This CDR3 region has 12 residues. V gave up 8 bases and J gave up 3 bases, with 8 bases separating them. From germline, CDR1 is MNHEY and CDR2 SVGAGI. CDR3 residues: CASGTNYNEQFF. CDR3 coding DNA: TGTGCCAGCGGGACAAACTACAATGAGCAGTTCTTC.

This clone was detected only once. The rearrangement joins TRBV2 to TRBJ2-2, with TRBD1 identical over 8 bases. This CDR3 is 14 amino acids long. V gave up 2 bases and J gave up 7 bases; unmatched junction bases: 3. Germline loops: CDR1 SNHLY, CDR2 FYNNEI. The CDR3 region has the DNA TGTGCCAGCAGTGAACGACAGGGGATCGGGGAGCTGTTTTTT. Protein: CASSERQGIGELFF.

This rearrangement joins TRBV7-6 to TRBJ1-3; no firm D call. Germline V gene data show CDR1 as SGHVS and CDR2 as FNYEAQ. CDR3 length: 13 amino acids. V was trimmed by 5 bases and J by 4 bases, leaving 9 bases between them. CDR3 loop: CASSRLQGNTIYF. The DNA for the CDR3 is TGTGCCAGCAGCCGGCTACAGGGAAACACCATATATTTT.

The CDR3 DNA follows: TGTGCCAGCAGACGGGGGGGTAGGCGAAACACCATATATTTT. This sequence encodes CASRRGGRRNTIYF. V usage is TRBV11-2 and J usage is TRBJ1-3, with D possibly being TRBD1 (5 bases). The CDR3 runs to 14 residues. The germline V gene encodes CDR1 SGHAT and CDR2 FQNNGV. V lost 6 bases and J lost 5, with 14 bases in between.

As concerns this clone: Germline and junction disagree at one end, which may indicate a read error. The chain uses TRBV27 and TRBJ2-7; TRBD2 matches 13 bases. The CDR3 sequence is 13 residues long. CDR1 MNHEY and CDR2 SMNVEV come from the germline V gene (reference sequence). The CDR3 protein is CASSAGLAGVFHF. The CDR3 nucleotides are TGTGCCAGCAGTGCAGGACTAGCGGGAGTTTTCCACTTC.

The gene calls are TRBV5-1 and TRBJ2-7, with TRBD2 matching 8 bases. Germline trimming cut 0 bases from V and 3 bases from J; bases unmatched to any gene: 11. Germline loops: CDR1 SGHRS, CDR2 YFSETQ. This CDR3 region has 17 residues. CDR3 nucleotide sequence: TGCGCCAGCAGCTTGGGGCCTTTAGCGGGACAACGCTACGAGCAGTACTTC. It translates to CASSLGPLAGQRYEQYF.

The V call is TRBV10-3, the J call TRBJ2-5; D may be TRBD2 (6 bases). Per the germline V gene, CDR1 is ENHRY and CDR2 is SYGVKD. V was trimmed by 3 bases and J by 5 bases, leaving 13 bases between them. The CDR3 is 14 residues long. CDR3 protein: CAISDAGMRETQYF. The CDR3 bases are TGTGCCATCAGTGACGCGGGGATGAGGGAGACCCAGTACTTC.

V gene TRBV19 combines with J gene TRBJ2-1, with D perhaps matching TRBD1 (6 bases). This CDR3 has 15 residues. V was cut by 5 bases and J by 6 bases, with 17 bases left in between. The V gene's germline CDR1 is LNHDA and CDR2 SQIVND (reference sequence). The CDR3 sequence is CASSVRDTSLNEQFF. The CDR3 coding sequence is TGTGCCAGTAGTGTCCGGGACACATCCCTCAATGAGCAGTTCTTC.

CDR3 amino acids: CASSEWRAANSPLHF. The CDR3 nucleotides are TGTGCCAGCAGTGAATGGCGGGCGGCGAATTCACCCCTCCACTTT. The V call is TRBV6-1, the J call TRBJ1-6; D ambiguous. The CDR3 is 15 residues long. The ends were cut back, 2 bases at V and 7 bases at J, with 12 bases in the middle. CDR1 and CDR2 from the germline V gene are MNHNS and SASEGT.

The rearrangement links TRBV28 to TRBJ2-2, with D possibly TRBD2 on 6 matching bases. V was cut by 6 bases and J by 6 bases, with 14 bases left in between. The CDR3 has 14 amino acids. CDR1 and CDR2 (germline): MDHEN, SYDVKM. The CDR3 DNA sequence: TGTGCCAGCAGCCTAAGGAGGGCCGCCGGGGAGCTGTTTTTT. Translation: CASSLRRAAGELFF.

The chain uses TRBV28 and TRBJ2-5; D is unclear. CDR1 is MDHEN, CDR2 SYDVKM, per germline. Trimming removed 5 bases from V and 5 bases from J, with 12 bases in between. The CDR3 has 13 amino acids. The CDR3 loop is CASSTSPQETQYF. Here the CDR3 DNA reads TGTGCCAGCAGTACCTCCCCCCAGGAGACCCAGTACTTC.

V is TRBV29-1 and J is TRBJ2-3; 7 positions agree with TRBD2. The germline V gene has CDR1 SQVTM and CDR2 ANQGSEA. The ends lost 6 bases at V and 0 bases at J; junction bases unmatched: 3. The CDR3 totals 13 residues. The DNA for the CDR3 is TGCAGCGTAAGCGGGACTAGCACAGATACGCAGTATTTT. Its protein product is CSVSGTSTDTQYF.

The J gene is TRBJ1-2, the V gene TRBV4-1, with 10 bases fitting TRBD1. Germline V CDR1 and CDR2: MGHRA, YSYEKL. V dropped 1 base and J dropped 0; count of bases not matched to a gene: 14. The CDR3 loop spans 20 amino acids. CDR3 bases: TGCGCCAGCAGCCAAGTTCAGTGGTCGGGACAGGGGACCTCTAACTATGGCTACACCTTC. Its translation is CASSQVQWSGQGTSNYGYTF.

The chain joins TRBV18 to TRBJ1-1; D is undetermined. This CDR3 has 13 amino acids. Germline V gene data show CDR1 as KGHSH and CDR2 as LQKENI. V gave up 5 bases and J gave up 0 bases, with 7 bases separating them. The DNA for the CDR3 is TGTGCCAGCTCAATGGAGGTGAACACTGAAGCTTTCTTT. This gives the protein CASSMEVNTEAFF. The variable domain in full, with the rest retrieved from reference TRBV18 and TRBJ1-1, is NAGVMQNPRHLVRRRGQEARLRCSPMKGHSHVYWYRQLPEEGLKFMVYLQKENIIDESGMPKERFSAEFPKEGPSILRIQQVVRGDSAAYFCASSMEVNTEAFFGQGTRLTVV.

The V call is TRBV19, the J call TRBJ2-6, with 8 bases aligning to TRBD1. V lost 0 bases to trimming and J lost 2 bases; unmatched junction nucleotides: 3. Germline V gene lookup returns CDR1 LNHDA and CDR2 SQIVND (reference sequence). The CDR3 is made up of 17 amino acids. CDR3 region: CASSIDSGGTGANVLTF. The CDR3 bases are TGTGCCAGTAGTATAGATTCAGGGGGCACTGGGGCCAACGTCCTGACTTTC.

V and J are TRBV27 and TRBJ2-3; the D is unclear. V lost 3 bases to trimming and J lost 4 bases, with 14 bases between them. Germline values: CDR1 MNHEY, CDR2 SMNVEV (reference sequence). The CDR3 has 15 residues. CDR3 region: CASSLSSWFPDTQYF. Written as DNA, the CDR3 is TGTGCCAGCAGTTTGTCTAGTTGGTTCCCAGATACGCAGTATTTT.

The J gene is TRBJ1-1, the V gene TRBV7-2, with a weak D call TRBD1 (6 bases). V was cut by 0 bases and J by 7 bases, with 15 bases left in between. There are 15 residues in the CDR3. Germline-derived CDR1 and CDR2 are SGHTA and FQGNSA. CDR3 in DNA: TGTGCCAGCAGCTTAGCGCTGCAGGGGAAGGGTGAAGCTTTCTTT. As protein: CASSLALQGKGEAFF. Full variable domain (rest looked up from reference TRBV7-2 and TRBJ1-1): GAGVSQSPSNKVTEKGKDVELRCDPISGHTALYWYRQSLGQGLEFLIYFQGNSAPDKSGLPSDRFSAERTGGSVSTLTIQRTQQEDSAVYLCASSLALQGKGEAFFGQGTRLTVV.

The chain uses TRBV18 and TRBJ1-2; D uncertain. The CDR3 sequence is 14 residues long. Germline values: CDR1 KGHSH, CDR2 LQKENI. V gave up 0 bases and J gave up 4 bases, with 9 bases separating them. The CDR3 region has the DNA TGTGCCAGCTCACCACCGCTGGGAGGCTATGGCTACACCTTC. It codes for CASSPPLGGYGYTF.

The chain carries TRBV6-1 and TRBJ2-7, with a tentative D call TRBD2 (5 bases). This CDR3 has 14 amino acids. Trimming shortened V by 10 bases and J by 0 bases, and 16 bases separated the two germline ends. CDR1 and CDR2 (germline): MNHNS, SASEGT. This chain's CDR3 is CAILGRAVSYEQYF. For the CDR3, the DNA is TGTGCCATCCTGGGGAGAGCGGTCTCCTACGAGCAGTACTTC.

J is TRBJ1-1 and V is TRBV9; D perhaps matches TRBD1 (5 bases). CDR3 length: 15 amino acids. CDR1 is SGDLS, CDR2 YYNGEE, per germline. Trimming removed 4 bases at V and 1 base at J, with 14 bases between. In DNA form, the CDR3 reads TGTGCCAGCAGCCCCGGGGGTCTGGCGAACACTGAAGCTTTCTTT. Its translation is CASSPGGLANTEAFF.

The chain employs TRBV6-1 and TRBJ2-7; 7 bases are shared with TRBD2. V trimming: 6 bases; J trimming: 2 bases; junction bases outside the gene matches: 7. CDR1 and CDR2 (germline): MNHNS, SASEGT. CDR3 length equals 14 residues. The CDR3 DNA sequence: TGTGCCAGCAGCCCGGGGGGATTCCCCTACGAGCAGTACTTC. This codes for CASSPGGFPYEQYF.

The chain uses TRBV5-1 and TRBJ2-7; 14 bases are shared with TRBD2. Germline V lookup: CDR1 SGHRS, CDR2 YFSETQ. This CDR3 is built from 15 residues. V shed 3 bases and J 5 bases; nucleotides not matched to a gene: 4. The CDR3 sequence is CASSWGTSGGDEQYF. The CDR3 coding sequence is TGCGCCAGCAGCTGGGGGACTAGCGGGGGAGACGAGCAGTACTTC.